The rows below give T cell receptor beta chains drawn from one sample of a study of blood T cells in healthy people across ages. TCRdb reprocessed the 5' RACE reads via MiXCR and lists one record per CDR3 protein. Here the sample spans approximately 880,000 distinct CDR3 sequences, around 48% being singletons. Sequencing was carried out using blood. The receptors shown here come from a man aged 30 to 45 in good health. CDR3s include the opening cysteine and the closing phenylalanine or tryptophan. A D gene is named only where the DNA matches it firmly. Size values are once, few and many counts, or a class for expanded clones, and some rows have none.

V	J	size	D	CDR3	DNA
TRBV6-5	TRBJ2-1	.	.	CASSGGFSSYNEQFF	TGTGCCTCCTCGGGGGGCTTCAGCTCCTACAATGAGCAGTTCTTC
TRBV14	TRBJ1-4	.	.	CDVYFCASSQREKLFF	.
TRBV24-1	TRBJ2-7	once	TRBD1	CATSDLAGQDSYEQYF	TGTGCCACCAGTGATTTGGCGGGACAGGACTCCTACGAGCAGTACTTC
TRBV20-1	TRBJ1-1	.	.	CSQGNGHTEAFF	TGCAGTCAGGGAAATGGTCACACTGAAGCTTTCTTT
TRBV7-9	TRBJ1-2	.	.	CASSREIGLSYGYTF	TGTGCCAGCAGCCGGGAGATTGGGTTGAGCTATGGCTACACCTTC
TRBV7-8	TRBJ2-1	few	TRBD2	CASSLAGTSSNEQFF	TGTGCCAGCAGCTTAGCGGGGACTAGCTCCAATGAGCAGTTCTTC
TRBV6-2/TRBV6-3	TRBJ1-1	.	TRBD1	CASSYSGQGAAFF	TGTGCCAGCAGTTACTCCGGACAGGGAGCAGCTTTCTTT
TRBV6-2/TRBV6-3	TRBJ2-1	.	TRBD1	CASSYPLTGGGDEQFF	TGTGCCAGCAGTTACCCCCTGACAGGGGGCGGCGATGAGCAGTTCTTC
TRBV6-2/TRBV6-3	TRBJ2-3	many	.	CASSLTGPSTDTQYF	TGTGCCAGCAGTTTGACGGGGCCGAGCACAGATACGCAGTATTTT
TRBV27	TRBJ2-7	.	.	CASAPRRSTYEQYF	TGTGCCTCCGCACCGAGGAGGTCGACCTACGAGCAGTACTTC
TRBV20-1	TRBJ1-1	few	TRBD1	CSARAAGTGVAEAFF	TGCAGTGCTAGAGCGGCCGGGACAGGGGTCGCTGAAGCTTTCTTT
TRBV6-5	TRBJ2-3	.	.	CASSYEGLTTDTQYF	TGTGCCAGCAGTTACGAGGGACTTACCACAGATACGCAGTATTTT
TRBV3-1	TRBJ2-3	.	TRBD2	CASSRLPPSGRSTDTQYF	TGTGCCAGCAGCCGACTTCCCCCTAGCGGGAGAAGCACAGATACGCAGTATTTT
TRBV4-3	TRBJ2-7	.	.	CASSQEGGAQYF	TGCGCCAGCAGCCAAGAGGGGGGGGCCCAGTACTTC
TRBV29-1	TRBJ2-4	.	.	CSVEGTSAAKNIQYF	TGCAGCGTTGAAGGGACTTCGGCGGCCAAAAACATTCAGTACTTC
TRBV4-3	TRBJ2-7	many	.	CASSQDSRSSYEQYF	TGCGCCAGCAGCCAAGATTCGAGGAGCTCCTACGAGCAGTACTTC
TRBV6-2/TRBV6-3	TRBJ2-1	.	TRBD1	CASSTPLPDRARNNEQFF	TGTGCCAGCAGTACACCCCTGCCGGACAGGGCCCGGAACAATGAGCAGTTCTTC
TRBV7-3	TRBJ2-3	.	.	CASSAPFSASSTDTQYF	TGTGCCAGCAGCGCCCCCTTTAGTGCCTCTAGCACAGATACGCAGTATTTT
TRBV28	TRBJ2-1	.	.	CASSPRQGSLNEQFF	TGTGCCAGCAGCCCACGCCAAGGTAGCCTCAATGAGCAGTTCTTC
TRBV4-2	TRBJ2-2	.	.	CASSQAGQHTGELFF	TGTGCCAGCAGCCAAGCGGGGCAACACACCGGGGAGCTGTTTTTT
TRBV28	TRBJ2-7	.	.	CASSSPASSGLYEQYF	TGTGCCAGCAGCTCTCCGGCCTCGAGTGGGCTCTACGAGCAGTACTTC
TRBV6-5	TRBJ2-5	.	.	CASSYSRERGETQYF	TGTGCCAGCAGTTACTCGAGAGAGAGGGGGGAGACCCAGTACTTC
TRBV9	TRBJ2-3	.	.	CASSVAQGGTDTQYF	TGTGCCAGCAGCGTAGCTCAGGGCGGCACAGATACGCAGTATTTT